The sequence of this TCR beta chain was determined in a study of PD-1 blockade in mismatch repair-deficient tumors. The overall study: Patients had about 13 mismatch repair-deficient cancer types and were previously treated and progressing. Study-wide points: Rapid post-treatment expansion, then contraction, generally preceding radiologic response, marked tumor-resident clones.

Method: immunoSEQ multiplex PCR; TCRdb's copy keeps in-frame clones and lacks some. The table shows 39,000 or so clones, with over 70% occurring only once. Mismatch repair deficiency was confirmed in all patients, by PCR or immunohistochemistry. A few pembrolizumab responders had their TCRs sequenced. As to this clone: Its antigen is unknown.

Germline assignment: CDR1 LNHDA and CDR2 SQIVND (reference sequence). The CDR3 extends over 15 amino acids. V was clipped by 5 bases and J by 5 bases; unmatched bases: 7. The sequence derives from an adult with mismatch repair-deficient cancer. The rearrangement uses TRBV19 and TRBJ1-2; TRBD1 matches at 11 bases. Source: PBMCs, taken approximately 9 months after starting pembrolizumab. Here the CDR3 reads CASSLGQGAGYGYTF. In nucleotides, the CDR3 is TGTGCCAGTAGTCTCGGACAGGGGGCAGGGTATGGCTACACCTTC. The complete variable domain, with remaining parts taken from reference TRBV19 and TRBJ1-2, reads DGGITQSPKYLFRKEGQNVTLSCEQNLNHDAMYWYRQDPGQGLRLIYYSQIVNDFQKGDIAEGYSVSREKKESFPLTVTSAQKNPTAFYLCASSLGQGAGYGYTFGSGTRLTVV.